This T cell receptor beta chain is drawn from a study of cytomegalovirus exposure and HLA in healthy donors. Study observations and caveats: The dataset shows that most TCR sequences were rare, while some public TCRs occurred in many donors. Later, TCR association rates were found to vary by HLA locus, highest for DRB1 and lowest for HLA-C.

Deletions cut 5 bases from V and 1 base from J, with 8 bases between. Germline V gene data show CDR1 as SGHTA and CDR2 as FQGNSA. The length of the CDR3 is 13 residues. Amplification used 60 Vbeta primers and 13 Jbeta primers. This table comes from immunoSEQ multiplex PCR, and its TCRdb copy is limited to in-frame clones, with some not included. The data show approximately 110,000 clones, 70% seen once. As concerns this clone: Antigen: not known.

This sequence joins TRBV7-2 and TRBJ1-1; no clear D gene. The sequenced sample was PBMCs. The source is a man between 35 and 55 years old in good health and CMV-seropositive. The CDR3 DNA follows: TGTGCCAGCAGCCGAGACTCGAACACTGAAGCTTTCTTT. Translation: CASSRDSNTEAFF.